These 9 T cell receptor beta chains originate from one sample sequenced in a study of shared clonotypes between healthy human individuals. TCRdb's table, derived via immunoSEQ multiplex PCR, lists solely in-frame clones and lacks some. The table shows over a million clones, with around four fifths occurring only once. The sequenced sample consisted of memory CD4+ T cells sorted from blood. As for subset: CD45RA-negative fraction. All receptors derive from a man aged 18 to 29 in good health.

This clone was detected a few times. The V gene is TRBV6-5, the J gene TRBJ2-7, with D perhaps TRBD1 (6 bases). Germline values: CDR1 MNHEY, CDR2 SVGAGI. V gave up 6 bases and J gave up 3 bases, with 15 bases separating them. This CDR3 comprises 14 residues. The CDR3 loop is CASRGATGYYEQYF. As DNA, the CDR3 is TGTGCCAGCAGGGGTGCGACAGGATACTACGAGCAGTACTTC.

The chain joins TRBV6-6 to TRBJ2-2; the match to TRBD2 covers 8 bases. The CDR3 extends over 15 amino acids. J gave up 1 base and V 6 bases, and 4 bases lay outside the gene matches. The germline V gene has CDR1 MNHNY and CDR2 SVGAGI (reference sequence). The CDR3 loop reads CASRTGTRNTGELFF. As DNA, the CDR3 is TGTGCCAGCAGGACCGGGACTAGGAACACCGGGGAGCTGTTTTTT.

The genes are TRBV18 and TRBJ1-6, with a weak D call TRBD1 (5 bases). V was clipped by 5 bases and J by 7 bases, with 15 bases between them. Germline-derived CDR1 and CDR2 are KGHSH and LQKENI. This CDR3 is built from 15 residues. The CDR3 DNA reads as TGTGCCAGCTCATATGGGACGGAAATGAATTCACCCCTCCACTTT. It encodes CASSYGTEMNSPLHF.

The chain links TRBV6-5 to TRBJ1-2, with 8 nucleotides matching TRBD1. The CDR3 sequence is 14 residues long. The V and J ends lost 2 bases and 8 bases, in that order; junction bases with no gene match: 7. Germline V gives CDR1 MNHEY, CDR2 SVGAGI. The DNA of the CDR3 is TGTGCCAGCAGTTACCGGACAGGGACTATAGGCTACACCTTC. The encoded protein is CASSYRTGTIGYTF.

The V call is TRBV7-9, the J call TRBJ2-3; 12 positions agree with TRBD2. This CDR3 is built from 16 residues. CDR1 SEHNR and CDR2 FQNEAQ come from the germline V gene (reference sequence). Germline trimming cut 5 bases from V and 2 bases from J; bases unmatched to any gene: 5. Here the CDR3 DNA reads TGTGCCAGCAGCCGCGGACTAGCGGGGTTCACAGATACGCAGTATTTT. As protein: CASSRGLAGFTDTQYF.

This clone was seen a handful of times. This chain uses TRBV30 with TRBJ1-1, with D maybe TRBD1 (5 bases). CDR3 length: 15 amino acids. Germline CDR1 reads GTSNPN; CDR2 reads SVGIG (reference sequence). V lost 8 bases, J lost 3 bases, and 22 bases lay in between. CDR3 nucleotide sequence: TGTGCCCATAAACGCCAGGGAGGGCAAGACACTGAAGCTTTCTTT. Amino acids: CAHKRQGGQDTEAFF.

The V call is TRBV10-3, the J call TRBJ2-1; weak D call: TRBD2 (7 bases). Between the trimmed V and J ends, which lost 5 bases and 5 bases, there was a span of 10 bases. Germline CDR1 is ENHRY and CDR2 is SYGVKD. The CDR3 runs to 13 residues. CDR3 in DNA: TGTGCCATCAGTAGGGGGGGCAACAATGAGCAGTTCTTC. Translated: CAISRGGNNEQFF.

V usage is TRBV6-4 and J usage is TRBJ2-5; a possible D gene is TRBD1 (6 bases). CDR3 length: 16 amino acids. The V gene lost 5 bases and the J gene lost 4 bases, with 20 bases spanning the gap. The V gene's germline CDR1 is MRHNA and CDR2 SNTAGT. CDR3 sequence (DNA): TGTGCCAGCAGTCCGACAGGAGGAGAGGGACCAGAGACCCAGTACTTC. Its protein product is CASSPTGGEGPETQYF.

This chain joins TRBV5-4 and TRBJ2-5, with a possible D match to TRBD2 (6 bases). The CDR3 has 16 residues. The germline V gene encodes CDR1 SGHNT and CDR2 YYREEE (reference sequence). V lost 5 bases to trimming and J lost 5 bases, with 22 bases between them. In nucleotides, the CDR3 is TGTGCCAGCAGGTCTGGAGGGTCACCCCCCGGGGAGACCCAGTACTTC. This codes for CASRSGGSPPGETQYF.